This is a list of T cell receptor beta chains from one sample in a study of blood T cell repertoires in COVID-19. Repertoires were generated with immunoSEQ multiplex PCR, while TCRdb's copy carries only in-frame clones and drops some. The data contain a few hundred thousand clones, around 90% of them singletons. Sequenced material: PBMCs or T cells enriched from blood (not recorded which). The receptor set was obtained from a woman younger than 35 with acute COVID-19. Each CDR3 is given with its conserved first and last residue. D genes are given only for firm matches. Not every row has a clone size; where given, it reads once, few, many or a size class.

-	TRBV19	TRBJ1-5	TRBD1	CASRAGGDRQPQHF	TGTGCCAGTAGAGCAGGGGGCGACCGGCAGCCCCAGCATTTT
-	TRBV12-3/TRBV12-4	TRBJ2-5	TRBD1	CASSRTGEETQYF	TGTGCCAGCAGCCGGACAGGGGAAGAGACCCAGTACTTC
-	TRBV2	TRBJ2-1	TRBD2	CASSLPGLADNEQFF	TGTGCCAGCAGCCTTCCGGGACTAGCGGACAATGAGCAGTTCTTC
once	TRBV27	TRBJ2-1	TRBD2	CASSLLAAPYNEQFF	TGTGCCAGCAGTCTTCTAGCGGCCCCCTACAATGAGCAGTTCTTC
once	TRBV12-3/TRBV12-4	TRBJ1-5	-	CASTFWQGQPQHF	TGTGCCAGCACCTTTTGGCAGGGGCAGCCCCAGCATTTT
-	TRBV5-1	TRBJ1-1	-	CASSLPGNTEAFF	TGCGCCAGCAGCCTCCCGGGGAACACTGAAGCTTTCTTT
-	TRBV25-1	TRBJ2-5	-	CASSERGSLQETQYF	TGTGCCAGCAGTGAAAGGGGCAGCCTGCAAGAGACCCAGTACTTC
once	TRBV30	TRBJ2-7	-	CAWSVPPSGGSYEQYF	TGTGCCTGGAGTGTACCCCCCAGCGGAGGATCCTACGAGCAGTACTTC
-	TRBV28	TRBJ1-5	-	CASSDPGLERQPQHF	TGTGCCAGCAGCGATCCGGGTCTTGAAAGGCAGCCCCAGCATTTT
-	TRBV29-1	TRBJ1-2	TRBD1	CSAGQNYGYTF	TGCAGCGCGGGACAGAACTATGGCTACACCTTC
-	TRBV15	TRBJ1-1	TRBD1	CATSWTGDTEAFF	TGTGCCACCAGCTGGACAGGGGACACTGAAGCTTTCTTT
-	TRBV14	TRBJ2-2	-	CASSPRTGGGELFF	TGTGCCAGCAGCCCCAGGACCGGAGGTGGGGAGCTGTTTTTT
-	TRBV15	TRBJ2-2	-	CATSRDIAANTGELFF	TGTGCCACCAGCAGAGATATAGCGGCGAACACCGGGGAGCTGTTTTTT
-	TRBV6-5	TRBJ1-1	TRBD1	CASSLNRGNTEAFF	TGTGCCAGCAGTCTCAACAGGGGGAACACTGAAGCTTTCTTT
-	TRBV5-6	TRBJ2-7	-	CASGRGSGPYEQYF	TGTGCCAGTGGACGGGGGAGTGGCCCCTACGAGCAGTACTTC
-	TRBV7-3	TRBJ2-2	TRBD2	CASSLRSSGNTGELFF	TGTGCCAGCAGCCTAAGGTCTAGCGGGAACACCGGGGAGCTGTTTTTT
-	TRBV9	TRBJ2-4	TRBD2	CASSPRGSGSDIQYF	TGTGCCAGCAGCCCCCGTGGGAGCGGGAGTGACATTCAGTACTTC
-	TRBV6-5	TRBJ1-2	-	CASFQPGHLGYTF	TGTGCCAGCTTCCAGCCGGGACACCTGGGCTACACCTTC
-	TRBV2	TRBJ1-4	-	CASTGGSNEKLFF	TGTGCCAGCACCGGAGGGTCGAATGAAAAACTGTTTTTT
-	TRBV6-5	TRBJ1-5	-	CASSYDGAGQPQHF	TGTGCCAGCAGTTACGACGGGGCGGGGCAGCCCCAGCATTTT
-	TRBV3-1/TRBV3-2	TRBJ2-1	-	CASSQETSQPNEQFF	TGTGCCAGCAGCCAAGAGACTAGTCAGCCCAATGAGCAGTTCTTC
-	TRBV25-1	TRBJ1-6	-	CASSARENSPLHF	TGTGCCAGCAGTGCCCGGGAGAATTCACCCCTCCACTTT
-	TRBV27	TRBJ2-2	-	CASRNGQQTGELFF	TGTGCCAGCAGGAACGGACAGCAGACCGGGGAGCTGTTTTTT
-	TRBV6-5	TRBJ1-5	-	CASRPDYQPQHF	TGTGCCAGCAGACCAGACTACCAGCCCCAGCATTTT
-	TRBV10-3	TRBJ2-7	-	CAISERGGPYEQYF	TGTGCCATCAGTGAGCGCGGGGGCCCCTACGAGCAGTACTTC
-	TRBV6-1	TRBJ1-6	TRBD1	CASSEAFPAGGQSPLHF	TGTGCCAGCAGTGAAGCGTTTCCGGCAGGGGGCCAGTCACCCCTCCACTTT
-	TRBV7-6	TRBJ2-2	TRBD2	CASSLARGAGELFF	TGTGCCAGCAGCTTAGCGCGGGGGGCCGGGGAGCTGTTTTTT
-	TRBV28	TRBJ2-7	TRBD2	CASSGASSGPSYEQYF	TGTGCCAGCAGTGGGGCCTCTAGCGGGCCTTCCTACGAGCAGTACTTC
-	TRBV14	TRBJ2-3	TRBD1	CASSERPGQSTDTQYF	TGTGCCAGCAGCGAACGTCCGGGACAGAGCACAGATACGCAGTATTTT
-	TRBV27	TRBJ2-2	-	CASSLSVHLLKGETGELFF	TGTGCCAGCAGTTTATCGGTGCACCTGTTAAAGGGGGAGACCGGGGAGCTGTTTTTT
-	TRBV5-6	TRBJ1-2	TRBD1	CASSLLAGTGGVGYTF	TGTGCCAGCAGCCTCCTCGCCGGGACAGGGGGCGTTGGCTACACCTTC
-	TRBV27	TRBJ2-7	TRBD2	CASKTGLAISYEQYF	TGTGCCAGCAAAACGGGACTAGCGATTTCCTACGAGCAGTACTTC
once	TRBV28	TRBJ1-4	-	CASSLPNRANEKLFF	TGTGCCAGCAGTTTGCCGAACAGGGCGAACGAAAAACTGTTTTTT
-	TRBV19	TRBJ1-6	-	CASICCLHF	TGTGCCAGTATATGTTGCCTCCACTTT
-	TRBV10-3	TRBJ1-1	TRBD1	CAIKETGDETEAFF	TGTGCCATCAAGGAAACAGGGGACGAGACTGAAGCTTTCTTT
-	TRBV24-1	TRBJ1-2	-	CATSGRGAWGYTF	TGTGCCACCAGTGGAAGGGGCGCGTGGGGCTACACCTTC
once	TRBV5-1	TRBJ1-1	-	CASSLGYLNTEAFF	TGCGCCAGCAGCTTGGGGTACTTGAACACTGAAGCTTTCTTT
-	TRBV5-1	TRBJ1-2	-	CASSLGTREYGYTF	TGCGCCAGCAGCCTCGGGACCCGGGAGTACGGCTACACCTTC
-	TRBV28	TRBJ2-7	-	CASSFSYEQYF	TGTGCCAGCAGTTTTTCTTACGAGCAGTACTTC
-	TRBV9	TRBJ2-3	TRBD2	CASSSRTSGSSDTQYF	TGTGCCAGCAGCTCCCGGACTAGCGGGAGTTCTGATACGCAGTATTTT
-	TRBV28	TRBJ2-7	-	CASSSIDRTDSYEQYF	TGTGCCAGCAGTTCGATTGACAGGACCGACTCCTACGAGCAGTACTTC
-	TRBV13	TRBJ2-3	TRBD1	CASSLDRRDRETDTQYF	TGTGCCAGCAGCTTAGACCGCCGGGACAGGGAAACAGATACGCAGTATTTT
-	TRBV7-9	TRBJ2-1	TRBD2	CASSLDHSSGLYNEQFF	TGTGCCAGCAGCTTAGATCACTCTAGCGGCCTCTACAATGAGCAGTTCTTC
-	TRBV7-3	TRBJ2-3	-	CASSLQGRSTDTQYF	TGTGCCAGCAGCCTCCAGGGTAGGAGCACAGATACGCAGTATTTT
-	TRBV10-1	TRBJ2-7	-	CASSARQGSSYEQYF	TGCGCCAGCAGTGCCCGGCAGGGGTCCTCCTACGAGCAGTACTTC
-	TRBV6-5	TRBJ2-2	-	CASSKTRPGELFF	TGTGCCAGCAGCAAGACAAGACCCGGGGAGCTGTTTTTT
-	TRBV27	TRBJ1-4	-	CASSFISAEKLFF	TGTGCCAGCAGTTTTATAAGCGCTGAAAAACTGTTTTTT
-	TRBV5-1	TRBJ1-4	TRBD1	CASSLADRDGEKLFF	TGCGCCAGCAGCTTGGCCGACAGGGACGGCGAAAAACTGTTTTTT
once	TRBV2	TRBJ1-1	TRBD1	CASSDPVGQGALNTEAFF	TGTGCCAGCAGTGATCCCGTAGGACAGGGGGCCCTGAACACTGAAGCTTTCTTT